The rows below give T cell receptor beta chains drawn from one sample of a study of blood T cell repertoires in COVID-19. TCRdb's table, derived via immunoSEQ multiplex PCR, lists solely in-frame clones and lacks some. The profile shows 250,000 or so clones, approximately 86% of them singletons. Sequences were obtained from PBMCs or T cells enriched from blood (not recorded which). The origin of the receptors is a woman between 50 and 59 years old who had recovered from COVID-19. Both conserved end residues are part of each CDR3. D genes are given only for firm matches. Clone size is stated in some rows and not others, as once, few, many or a class when expanded.

>TRBV3-1/TRBV3-2|TRBD1|.|TRBJ2-3
CASSGPRGRSTDTQYF
TGTGCCAGCAGCGGCCCAAGGGGGCGTAGCACAGATACGCAGTATTTT
>TRBV11-2|.|.|TRBJ1-6
CASSLVVLNSPLHF
TGTGCCAGCAGCTTAGTAGTCTTAAATTCACCCCTCCACTTT
>TRBV2|TRBD2|.|TRBJ2-1
CASNAPSGRTEEQFF
TGTGCCAGCAACGCCCCTAGCGGGAGGACGGAGGAGCAGTTCTTC
>TRBV19|.|.|TRBJ1-6
CASKTDRRSSPLHF
TGTGCCAGTAAGACTGACAGGCGGTCGTCTCCCCTCCACTTT
>TRBV3-1/TRBV3-2|TRBD1|.|TRBJ2-7
CASSIYRGAYEQYF
TGTGCCAGCAGCATTTACAGGGGGGCCTACGAGCAGTACTTC
>TRBV11-2|TRBD1|.|TRBJ1-3
CASSSTGTGYSGNTIYF
TGTGCCAGCAGCTCCACCGGGACAGGATACTCTGGAAACACCATATATTTT
>TRBV27|.|.|TRBJ1-2
CASSLYRESGYTF
TGTGCCAGCAGTCTATACAGGGAGAGTGGCTACACCTTC
>TRBV30|.|few|TRBJ2-3
CAQKSGSTDTQYF
TGTGCCCAGAAGTCGGGAAGCACAGATACGCAGTATTTT
>TRBV28|.|.|TRBJ1-1
CASSLAGENTEAFF
TGTGCCAGCAGCTTGGCAGGGGAGAACACTGAAGCTTTCTTT
>TRBV9|.|few|TRBJ1-3
CASSVQGYGNTIYF
TGTGCCAGCAGCGTACAGGGCTATGGAAACACCATATATTTT
>TRBV5-1|TRBD1|.|TRBJ2-3
CASRPRQGFTDTQYF
TGCGCCAGCAGGCCTCGACAGGGTTTCACAGATACGCAGTATTTT
>TRBV7-2|TRBD2|.|TRBJ2-1
CASSLLSLAGGNEQFF
TGTGCCAGCAGCTTATTGTCCCTAGCGGGGGGGAATGAGCAGTTCTTC
>TRBV9|.|.|TRBJ2-3
CASSVNSDTQYF
TGTGCCAGCAGCGTTAATTCAGATACGCAGTATTTT